This passage covers 10 T cell receptor beta chains from one sample sequenced in a study of blood T cells in healthy people across ages (dated by TCRdb to about 2015). Libraries were built with 5' RACE. TCRdb records Illumina HiSeq 2500 as the sequencer. A second PCR of about 6 to 12 cycles was run with a J-beta primer mix and a sample-barcoded 5' primer. TCRdb applied fastp at Q25 and MiXCR to the public reads, then kept only in-frame beta chains. Merged by CDR3 protein, the rows form single entries marked with the most common genes and DNA. For this sample the table gives some 1.5 million distinct CDR3 sequences, of which 28% were detected only once. Clones ranked in the top ten supply 7.7% of the sample. Source material: blood. All receptors come from a young woman in good health.

This clonotype came up a few times. The chain joins TRBV20-1 to TRBJ2-5; D is undetermined. The CDR3 is made up of 14 amino acids. V was shortened by 2 bases and J by 4 bases, with 14 bases between the two germline ends. Germline V gene data show CDR1 as DFQATT and CDR2 as SNEGSKA (reference sequence). In nucleotides, the CDR3 is TGCAGTGCTAGAACGGGCCGGCGGCGAGAGACCCAGTACTTC. This sequence encodes CSARTGRRRETQYF.

The J gene is TRBJ1-2, the V gene TRBV7-2, with 8 bases identical to TRBD1. V shed 1 base, J shed 8 bases, and the junction held 12 bases outside the gene matches. Germline loops: CDR1 SGHTA, CDR2 FQGNSA. The CDR3 length is 16 residues. The CDR3 region is CASSLGGGQDRWGYTF. The CDR3 region has the DNA TGTGCCAGCAGCTTAGGGGGGGGACAGGACCGGTGGGGCTACACCTTC.

The chain is built from TRBV29-1 and TRBJ1-1, with D hard to call. The CDR3 runs to 14 residues. CDR1 SQVTM and CDR2 ANQGSEA come from the germline V gene. CDR3 region: CSHVGVGMNTEAFF. The DNA for the CDR3 is TGCAGTCATGTGGGTGTGGGGATGAACACTGAAGCTTTCTTT.

This clonotype was counted many times. The chain uses TRBV4-1 and TRBJ2-5; D uncertain. CDR1 is MGHRA, CDR2 YSYEKL, per germline. The CDR3 contains 12 residues. With 6 bases removed from V and 10 bases from J, the gap between germline ends came to 15 bases. In nucleotides, the CDR3 is TGCGCCAGCAGTCCCCCCGGCTATTTCCAGTACTTC. It is translated as CASSPPGYFQYF.

This clonotype occurred a few times. This sequence joins TRBV4-3 and TRBJ1-2; D unclear. Germline lookup yields CDR1 LGHNA and CDR2 YSLEER. The CDR3 is 15 amino acids. Trimming removed 0 bases from V and 8 bases from J, with 16 bases in between. CDR3 sequence reads: CASSQDLFEAAGYTF. In DNA form, the CDR3 reads TGCGCCAGCAGCCAAGATCTTTTTGAGGCAGCCGGCTACACCTTC.

CDR3 region: CASRWGNRGSYEQYF. In DNA form, the CDR3 reads TGCGCCAGCAGGTGGGGAAATCGGGGCTCCTACGAGCAGTACTTC. This chain uses TRBV5-1 with TRBJ2-7, with D perhaps TRBD2 (5 bases). V was pared by 5 bases and J by 0 bases, with 15 bases between. The CDR3 loop spans 15 amino acids. Germline V gene lookup returns CDR1 SGHRS and CDR2 YFSETQ.

This rearrangement joins TRBV18 to TRBJ2-2; D possibly uses TRBD1 or TRBD2 (5 bases each). V was clipped by 2 bases and J by 7 bases, with 17 bases between them. This CDR3 is 16 amino acids long. The germline V gene has CDR1 KGHSH and CDR2 LQKENI. The CDR3 DNA sequence: TGTGCCAGCTCACCATCCGGGAAGGGGATGAACGGGGAGCTGTTTTTT. Amino acid sequence: CASSPSGKGMNGELFF.

This clonotype was detected ten times or more. The CDR3 nucleotides are TGCAGTGCTAGACAAACACTGGGCGAGCAGTACTTC. Translating it yields CSARQTLGEQYF. The chain employs TRBV20-1 and TRBJ2-7; D gene uncertain. The CDR3 totals 12 residues. Germline CDR1 DFQATT, CDR2 SNEGSKA (reference sequence). Trimming shortened V by 2 bases and J by 6 bases, and 11 bases separated the two germline ends.

This clonotype was counted at least ten times. V gene TRBV5-5 combines with J gene TRBJ2-5; no definite D call. V was shortened by 4 bases and J by 4 bases, with 17 bases between the two germline ends. The CDR3 runs to 15 residues. The germline V gene has CDR1 SGHKS and CDR2 YYEKEE (reference sequence). The CDR3 nucleotides are TGTGCCAGCAGCCCTAATTGGGCAACCATAGAGACCCAGTACTTC. Amino acid sequence: CASSPNWATIETQYF.

V and J are TRBV5-5 and TRBJ2-5; D not resolved. This CDR3 is 15 amino acids long. The germline V gene encodes CDR1 SGHKS and CDR2 YYEKEE (reference sequence). Between the trimmed V and J ends, which lost 0 bases and 2 bases, there was a span of 11 bases. The CDR3 region is CASSLGRNLQETQYF. The CDR3 bases are TGTGCCAGCAGCTTGGGACGGAACCTTCAAGAGACCCAGTACTTC.